The sequence of this TCR beta chain was determined in a study of cytomegalovirus exposure and HLA in healthy donors. As concerns this clone: The antigen is unknown.

Everyone who donated was a healthy bone marrow donor. General study findings and limits: TCR beta sequences reportedly predicted the HLA-A and HLA-B alleles of most subjects accurately. Later analysis associated a missense DCLRE1C variant with TCR beta V- and J-gene trimming.

A multiplex PCR was run with 60 Vbeta primers and 13 Jbeta primers. The assay was immunoSEQ multiplex PCR, and TCRdb's table has in-frame clones only and misses some. Here the sample spans around 210,000 clones, 70% to 90% being singletons. The source material was PBMCs. The TCR was taken from a girl between 2 and 10 years old in good health and CMV-seronegative.

Here the CDR3 DNA reads TGTGCCAGCACCACACGGGCGGGGGGGAAAGAGACCCAGTACTTC. Translating it yields CASTTRAGGKETQYF. V and J are TRBV11-2 and TRBJ2-5; 9 bases align to TRBD2. Losses at the gene ends were 7 bases for V and 3 bases for J; bases not matched to a gene: 9. The CDR3 contains 15 residues. Per germline, CDR1 SGHAT and CDR2 FQNNGV.